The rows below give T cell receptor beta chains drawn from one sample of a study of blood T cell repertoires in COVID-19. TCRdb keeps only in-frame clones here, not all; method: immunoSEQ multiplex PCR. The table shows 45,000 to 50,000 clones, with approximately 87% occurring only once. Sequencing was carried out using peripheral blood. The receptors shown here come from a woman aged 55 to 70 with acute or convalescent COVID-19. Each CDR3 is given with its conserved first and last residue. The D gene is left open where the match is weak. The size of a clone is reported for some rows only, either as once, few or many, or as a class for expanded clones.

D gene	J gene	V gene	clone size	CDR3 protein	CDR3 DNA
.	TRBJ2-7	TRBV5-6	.	CASSSTGRKGLGEQYF	TGTGCCAGCAGCTCAACAGGACGGAAAGGTTTGGGCGAGCAGTACTTC
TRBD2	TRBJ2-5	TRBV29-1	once	CSVVLAGEVQETQYF	TGCAGCGTTGTGCTCGCGGGGGAGGTCCAAGAGACCCAGTACTTC
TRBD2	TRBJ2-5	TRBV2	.	CASSRLGPGGETQYF	TGTGCCAGCAGTCGCCTAGGCCCGGGAGGGGAGACCCAGTACTTC
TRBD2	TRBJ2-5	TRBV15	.	CATSRNPGTSGKETQYF	TGTGCCACCAGCAGGAACCCCGGGACTAGCGGGAAAGAGACCCAGTACTTC
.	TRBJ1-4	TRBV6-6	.	CASSYTRERGKLFF	TGTGCCAGCAGTTACACCCGAGAGAGAGGGAAACTGTTTTTT
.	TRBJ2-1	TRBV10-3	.	CAIKIDWSSYNEQFF	TGTGCCATCAAGATCGACTGGAGCTCCTACAATGAGCAGTTCTTC
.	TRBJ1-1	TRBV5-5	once	CASSLLGRESTEAFF	TGTGCCAGCAGCTTGTTAGGCAGGGAAAGCACTGAAGCTTTCTTT
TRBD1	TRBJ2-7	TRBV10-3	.	CAISRDRGYEQYF	TGTGCCATCAGCCGGGACAGGGGTTACGAGCAGTACTTC
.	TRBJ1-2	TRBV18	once	CASSQRGDYGYTF	TGTGCCAGCTCCCAACGGGGTGACTATGGCTACACCTTC
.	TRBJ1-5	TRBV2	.	CASREAGSLNQPQHF	TGTGCCAGCAGGGAGGCCGGCAGCCTAAATCAGCCCCAGCATTTT
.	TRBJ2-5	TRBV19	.	CASSMAVQETQYF	TGTGCCAGTAGTATGGCAGTCCAAGAGACCCAGTACTTC
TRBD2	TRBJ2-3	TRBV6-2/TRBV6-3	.	CASSPGTRISFTDTQYF	TGTGCCAGCAGCCCCGGGACTAGAATAAGCTTCACAGATACGCAGTATTTT
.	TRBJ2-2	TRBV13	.	CASSLIRNTGELFF	TGTGCCAGCAGCTTAATCAGGAACACCGGGGAGCTGTTTTTT
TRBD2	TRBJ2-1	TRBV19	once	CASSVTSGTYNEQFF	TGTGCCAGTAGTGTTACTAGCGGGACCTACAATGAGCAGTTCTTC
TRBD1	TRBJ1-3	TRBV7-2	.	CASSYGTGLNTIYF	TGTGCCAGCAGCTATGGGACAGGGCTTAACACCATATATTTT
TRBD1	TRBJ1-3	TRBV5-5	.	CASSLNRGYGNTIYF	TGTGCCAGCAGCTTAAACAGGGGGTATGGAAACACCATATATTTT
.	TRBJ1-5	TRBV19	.	CASSPAQGNQPQHF	TGTGCCAGTAGCCCTGCCCAGGGTAACCAGCCCCAGCATTTT
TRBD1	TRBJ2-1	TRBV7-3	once	CASSGDRDYNEQFF	TGTGCCAGCAGCGGGGACAGGGACTACAATGAGCAGTTCTTC
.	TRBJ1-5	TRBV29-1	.	CSVESGSNQPQHF	TGCAGCGTTGAATCAGGGAGCAATCAGCCCCAGCATTTT
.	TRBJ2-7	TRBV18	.	CASSLQGSLQGHEQYF	TGTGCCAGCTCACTCCAGGGATCCCTACAAGGTCACGAGCAGTACTTC
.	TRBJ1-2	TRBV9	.	CASSVGQNNYGYTF	TGTGCCAGCAGCGTAGGGCAGAATAACTATGGCTACACCTTC
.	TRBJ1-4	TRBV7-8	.	CASSLGETRKKLFF	TGTGCCAGCAGCTTAGGAGAGACAAGGAAAAAACTGTTTTTT
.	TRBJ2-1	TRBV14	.	CASSQVGRTAYNEQFF	TGTGCCAGCAGCCAAGTGGGGAGGACCGCTTACAATGAGCAGTTCTTC
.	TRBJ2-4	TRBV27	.	CASSSTAGSIQYF	TGTGCCAGCAGTTCGACGGCGGGGAGCATTCAGTACTTC
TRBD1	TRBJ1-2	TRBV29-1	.	CSGTGTGRYGYTF	TGCAGCGGAACCGGGACAGGGCGGTATGGCTACACCTTC
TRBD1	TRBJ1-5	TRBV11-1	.	CASSPGQGLGQPQHF	TGTGCCAGCAGCCCGGGACAGGGGTTAGGCCAGCCCCAGCATTTT
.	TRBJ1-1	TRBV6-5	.	CASSRGRGTEAFF	TGTGCCAGCAGTAGGGGAAGGGGCACTGAAGCTTTCTTT
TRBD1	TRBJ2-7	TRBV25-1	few	CATGTGRHEQYF	TGTGCCACCGGGACAGGGAGGCACGAGCAGTACTTC
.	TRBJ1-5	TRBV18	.	CASSPRQGGRQPQHF	TGTGCCAGCTCACCAAGGCAGGGAGGGCGGCAGCCCCAGCATTTT
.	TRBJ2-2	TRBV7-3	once	CASSFSWTGELFF	TGTGCCAGCAGCTTTAGTTGGACCGGGGAGCTGTTTTTT
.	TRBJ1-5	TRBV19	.	CASSTFWTVLNQPQHF	TGTGCCAGTAGTACTTTCTGGACAGTACTCAATCAGCCCCAGCATTTT
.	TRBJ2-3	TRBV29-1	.	CSVEGAITDTQYF	TGCAGCGTTGAAGGGGCCATCACAGATACGCAGTATTTT
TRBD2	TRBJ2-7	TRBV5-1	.	CASSPFSGGYEQYF	TGCGCCAGCAGCCCCTTTAGCGGGGGCTACGAGCAGTACTTC
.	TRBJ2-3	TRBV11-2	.	CASSLGPGERYF	TGTGCCAGCAGCTTAGGCCCTGGGGAGCGGTATTTT
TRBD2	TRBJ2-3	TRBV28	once	CASSSFGLAGTDTQYF	TGTGCCAGCAGTTCCTTTGGACTAGCCGGCACAGATACGCAGTATTTT
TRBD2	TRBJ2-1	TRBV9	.	CASSPPGGGYNEQFF	TGTGCCAGCAGCCCCCCCGGCGGGGGTTACAATGAGCAGTTCTTC
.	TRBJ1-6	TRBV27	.	CASASRGRGGLHF	TGTGCCAGCGCCAGCAGGGGCCGGGGGGGGCTCCACTTT
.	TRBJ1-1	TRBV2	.	CASPAAQGGVGAFF	TGTGCCAGCCCTGCTGCGCAGGGAGGTGTCGGGGCTTTCTTT